This is a list of T cell receptor beta chains from one sample in a study of shared T cell receptors in the human thymus. Assay used: immunoSEQ multiplex PCR; TCRdb lists only in-frame clones, some missing. The sample includes 500,000 to 750,000 clones, approximately 90% of them seen just once. The sample was also linked to a second study, of human thymus T cells.

Source material: thymocytes. These receptors all come from a boy under two years old with a congenital heart defect. Each CDR3 is given with its conserved first and last residue. Fields, in order: CDR3 protein, CDR3 DNA, clone size, J gene, V gene, D gene. The D gene is left open where the match is weak. Some rows mark clone size as missing; the rest say once, few, many or name a class of expanded clone.

CDR3 protein: CASSFNEKLFF; CDR3 DNA: TGTGCCAGTAGCTTCAATGAAAAACTGTTTTTT; clone size: few; J gene: TRBJ1-4; V gene: TRBV19; D gene: -
CDR3 protein: CASSSLREGTDTQYF; CDR3 DNA: TGTGCCAGCAGCTCCCTCCGGGAGGGAACAGATACGCAGTATTTT; clone size: -; J gene: TRBJ2-3; V gene: TRBV9; D gene: TRBD2
CDR3 protein: CSARQGYEQYF; CDR3 DNA: TGCAGTGCGCGACAGGGTTACGAGCAGTACTTC; clone size: -; J gene: TRBJ2-7; V gene: TRBV20-1; D gene: TRBD1
CDR3 protein: CASSYRGDTEAFF; CDR3 DNA: TGTGCCAGCAGTTACAGGGGGGACACTGAAGCTTTCTTT; clone size: -; J gene: TRBJ1-1; V gene: TRBV27; D gene: TRBD1
CDR3 protein: CASSLNGGETQYF; CDR3 DNA: TGTGCCAGCAGTTTAAATGGAGGGGAGACCCAGTACTTC; clone size: -; J gene: TRBJ2-5; V gene: TRBV28; D gene: -
CDR3 protein: CATSRPPGQGLWELFF; CDR3 DNA: TGTGCCACCAGCAGACCTCCGGGACAGGGTTTATGGGAGCTGTTTTTT; clone size: -; J gene: TRBJ2-2; V gene: TRBV15; D gene: TRBD1
CDR3 protein: CASSLVDPRSGNTIYF; CDR3 DNA: TGTGCCAGCAGCTTAGTTGACCCCAGGTCTGGAAACACCATATATTTT; clone size: -; J gene: TRBJ1-3; V gene: TRBV11-2; D gene: -
CDR3 protein: CASSQRLDYNEQFF; CDR3 DNA: TGCGCCAGCAGCCAGAGGCTGGACTACAATGAGCAGTTCTTC; clone size: -; J gene: TRBJ2-1; V gene: TRBV4-3; D gene: -
CDR3 protein: CASSSSTSGSAKTQYF; CDR3 DNA: TGTGCCAGCAGCTCCTCGACTAGCGGGAGCGCGAAGACCCAGTACTTC; clone size: few; J gene: TRBJ2-5; V gene: TRBV11-2; D gene: TRBD2
CDR3 protein: CASSLLQDEQFF; CDR3 DNA: TGTGCCAGCAGCTTATTGCAGGATGAGCAGTTCTTC; clone size: once; J gene: TRBJ2-1; V gene: TRBV11-1; D gene: -
CDR3 protein: CSVVSKFSSYNEQFF; CDR3 DNA: TGCAGCGTTGTATCCAAATTTAGCTCCTACAATGAGCAGTTCTTC; clone size: -; J gene: TRBJ2-1; V gene: TRBV29-1; D gene: -
CDR3 protein: CASSLGSLRSYNEQFF; CDR3 DNA: TGTGCCAGCAGCTTGGGTAGTTTGAGGTCCTACAATGAGCAGTTCTTC; clone size: -; J gene: TRBJ2-1; V gene: TRBV5-4; D gene: -
CDR3 protein: CASERRPTDTQYF; CDR3 DNA: TGTGCCAGCGAGAGGCGGCCCACAGATACGCAGTATTTT; clone size: -; J gene: TRBJ2-3; V gene: TRBV2; D gene: -
CDR3 protein: CASSQSSGRRVNEQFF; CDR3 DNA: TGCGCCAGCAGCCAGTCTAGCGGGAGAAGGGTCAATGAGCAGTTCTTC; clone size: -; J gene: TRBJ2-1; V gene: TRBV4-3; D gene: TRBD2
CDR3 protein: CASSLATGGICMNTEAFF; CDR3 DNA: TGTGCCAGCAGCTTGGCCACGGGGGGGATATGCATGAACACTGAAGCTTTCTTT; clone size: -; J gene: TRBJ1-1; V gene: TRBV5-8; D gene: -
CDR3 protein: CASRPAQGYYGYTF; CDR3 DNA: TGTGCCAGTAGGCCCGCACAGGGGTATTATGGCTACACCTTC; clone size: few; J gene: TRBJ1-2; V gene: TRBV19; D gene: TRBD1
CDR3 protein: CASSPLAGGASEQYF; CDR3 DNA: TGTGCCAGCAGCCCACTAGCGGGAGGGGCCTCCGAGCAGTACTTC; clone size: -; J gene: TRBJ2-7; V gene: TRBV11-3; D gene: TRBD2
CDR3 protein: CASSQTTQRGAYNEQFF; CDR3 DNA: TGTGCCAGCAGCCAAACCACCCAGCGGGGGGCCTACAATGAGCAGTTCTTC; clone size: -; J gene: TRBJ2-1; V gene: TRBV7-9; D gene: TRBD2
CDR3 protein: CASSDGSVRGDTQYF; CDR3 DNA: TGTGCCAGCAGTGATGGGTCCGTTCGGGGAGATACGCAGTATTTT; clone size: once; J gene: TRBJ2-3; V gene: TRBV2; D gene: -
CDR3 protein: CASRTGTSGNNEQFF; CDR3 DNA: TGTGCCAGCAGGACCGGGACTAGCGGCAACAATGAGCAGTTCTTC; clone size: -; J gene: TRBJ2-1; V gene: TRBV2; D gene: TRBD2
CDR3 protein: CASSSTGTGKGDNEQFF; CDR3 DNA: TGTGCCAGCAGCTCCACCGGGACAGGGAAGGGCGACAATGAGCAGTTCTTC; clone size: -; J gene: TRBJ2-1; V gene: TRBV5-4; D gene: TRBD1
CDR3 protein: CASSLLALGYNEQFF; CDR3 DNA: TGTGCCAGCAGCCTCCTGGCACTAGGGTACAATGAGCAGTTCTTC; clone size: -; J gene: TRBJ2-1; V gene: TRBV14; D gene: -
CDR3 protein: CASSFPPSGRKSGTGELFF; CDR3 DNA: TGTGCCAGCAGCTTTCCGCCTAGCGGGAGGAAATCGGGCACCGGGGAGCTGTTTTTT; clone size: -; J gene: TRBJ2-2; V gene: TRBV5-4; D gene: TRBD2
CDR3 protein: CASSSFVALNEKLFF; CDR3 DNA: TGTGCCAGCAGCTCTTTTGTGGCCTTGAATGAAAAACTGTTTTTT; clone size: -; J gene: TRBJ1-4; V gene: TRBV11-3; D gene: -
CDR3 protein: CASSAGHEQYF; CDR3 DNA: TGCGCCAGCAGCGCAGGGCACGAGCAGTACTTC; clone size: -; J gene: TRBJ2-7; V gene: TRBV5-1; D gene: -
CDR3 protein: CASSSVSGGIGYEQFF; CDR3 DNA: TGTGCCAGCAGCTCCGTCTCAGGGGGAATAGGCTATGAGCAGTTCTTC; clone size: once; J gene: TRBJ2-1; V gene: TRBV9; D gene: TRBD1
CDR3 protein: CSVEYREKETQYF; CDR3 DNA: TGCAGCGTTGAATACAGGGAGAAAGAGACCCAGTACTTC; clone size: -; J gene: TRBJ2-5; V gene: TRBV29-1; D gene: -
CDR3 protein: CASSYGGQGAETQYF; CDR3 DNA: TGTGCCAGCAGTTATGGAGGACAGGGGGCTGAGACCCAGTACTTC; clone size: once; J gene: TRBJ2-5; V gene: TRBV6-5; D gene: TRBD1
CDR3 protein: CASSPRGMDLLFF; CDR3 DNA: TGTGCCAGCAGCCCTAGGGGCATGGACCTACTGTTTTTT; clone size: -; J gene: TRBJ1-4; V gene: TRBV13; D gene: -
CDR3 protein: CASSLAANGNTIYF; CDR3 DNA: TGTGCCAGCAGCTTAGCCGCGAATGGAAACACCATATATTTT; clone size: once; J gene: TRBJ1-3; V gene: TRBV7-9; D gene: -